This is a list of T cell receptor beta chains from one sample in a study of shared clonotypes between healthy human individuals. Clones were sequenced by immunoSEQ multiplex PCR, and TCRdb holds only the in-frame ones, with some missing. The data hold roughly 1,000,000 clones, with more than 75% observed a single time. The material sequenced was memory CD4+ T cells from PBMCs. The receptor source for this set is a man between 18 and 35 years old in good health. Some clones in this sample may be carry-over from other donors' samples. The CDR3 runs from the conserved cysteine through the conserved F or W. The order of the fields is D gene, V gene, clone size, J gene, CDR3 protein, CDR3 DNA. The D gene is left open where the match is weak. Rows may omit the clone size; those that give it use once, few, many or a size class.

>TRBD2|TRBV19|NA|TRBJ2-6
CASRPTSGRARANVLTF
TGTGCCAGTAGACCTACTAGCGGGAGGGCCCGGGCCAACGTCCTGACTTTC
>TRBD2|TRBV7-8|once|TRBJ2-5
CASSLEGLGFSKTQYF
TGTGCCAGCAGCTTAGAGGGACTAGGTTTTTCGAAGACCCAGTACTTC
>TRBD1|TRBV5-1|once|TRBJ2-7
CASSTGQGTYEQYF
TGCGCCAGCAGCACGGGACAGGGAACCTACGAGCAGTACTTC
>NA|TRBV5-1|many|TRBJ2-3
CASSSPAGADTQYF
TGCGCCAGCAGCTCCCCAGCGGGTGCAGATACGCAGTATTTT
>TRBD2|TRBV9|NA|TRBJ2-2
CASSDTSGRDTGELFF
TGTGCCAGCAGCGACACTAGCGGGAGGGACACCGGGGAGCTGTTTTTT
>NA|TRBV2|NA|TRBJ1-1
CASSGLGGRGTEAFF
TGTGCCAGCAGTGGATTGGGGGGGCGGGGCACTGAAGCTTTCTTT
>TRBD2|TRBV29-1|NA|TRBJ2-3
CSVGASGAQTNTSTDTQYF
TGCAGCGTTGGAGCTAGCGGGGCTCAGACAAATACTAGCACAGATACGCAGTATTTT
>NA|TRBV9|NA|TRBJ2-1
CASSPRDSRSSYNEQFF
TGTGCCAGCAGCCCGCGGGACTCCCGGAGCTCCTACAATGAGCAGTTCTTC
>NA|TRBV11-2|NA|TRBJ2-1
CASSLGTVYNEQFF
TGTGCCAGCAGCTTAGGTACCGTTTACAATGAGCAGTTCTTC
>NA|TRBV7-9|NA|TRBJ1-2
CASSLGGGVARGYTF
TGTGCCAGCAGCTTAGGGGGTGGAGTGGCCAGGGGCTACACCTTC
>TRBD1|TRBV4-1|NA|TRBJ1-2
CASTDRARGDYGYTF
TGCGCCAGCACGGACAGGGCCAGGGGAGACTATGGCTACACCTTC
>NA|TRBV10-3|NA|TRBJ1-2
CAISSDSNYGYTF
TGTGCCATCAGTAGCGACAGTAACTATGGCTACACCTTC
>NA|TRBV6-5|NA|TRBJ2-5
CASSDHIETQYF
TGTGCCAGCAGTGACCATATTGAGACCCAGTACTTC
>NA|TRBV10-1|NA|TRBJ2-7
CASSPGQGGNYEQYF
TGCGCCAGCAGCCCGGGTCAGGGTGGAAACTACGAGCAGTACTTC
>NA|TRBV27|NA|TRBJ1-5
CASSPQGGGQPQHF
TGTGCCAGCAGTCCCCAGGGAGGTGGTCAGCCCCAGCATTTT
>TRBD1|TRBV4-2|NA|TRBJ1-3
CASSQELRGGNTIYF
TGTGCCAGCAGCCAAGAACTCAGGGGGGGAAACACCATATATTTT
>NA|TRBV2|many|TRBJ1-4
CASRNGPVAVEKLFF
TGTGCCAGCAGGAATGGACCGGTGGCGGTCGAAAAACTGTTTTTT
>NA|TRBV9|NA|TRBJ2-3
CASSAFSGIRTDTQYF
TGTGCCAGCAGCGCTTTCTCTGGGATCCGGACAGATACGCAGTATTTT
>NA|TRBV28|NA|TRBJ2-5
CASSSPGPVSPETQYF
TGTGCCAGCAGTTCCCCCGGGCCCGTGAGTCCGGAGACCCAGTACTTC
>NA|TRBV7-2|NA|TRBJ1-3
CAGGEYSGNTIYF
TGTGCCGGCGGAGAGTACTCTGGAAACACCATATATTTT
>NA|TRBV5-5|NA|TRBJ2-1
CASSSSGQNYNEQFF
TGTGCCAGCAGCTCGAGCGGGCAAAACTACAATGAGCAGTTCTTC
>NA|TRBV6-6|NA|TRBJ2-2
CASRTRRGNTGELFF
TGTGCCAGCAGAACGCGCAGGGGAAACACCGGGGAGCTGTTTTTT
>TRBD1|TRBV7-8|NA|TRBJ1-2
CASSLQGDAYGYTF
TGTGCCAGCAGCCTCCAGGGGGATGCCTATGGCTACACCTTC
>NA|TRBV7-9|many|TRBJ1-4
CASSPDAGGLEKLFF
TGTGCCAGCAGCCCCGACGCGGGGGGGCTGGAAAAACTGTTTTTT
>NA|TRBV7-9|NA|TRBJ1-2
CAPGQLVFLYGYTF
TGTGCCCCGGGGCAGCTGGTATTTCTTTATGGCTACACCTTC
>NA|TRBV5-1|NA|TRBJ1-1
CASSINLGGTEAFF
TGCGCCAGCAGCATAAATCTTGGGGGGACTGAAGCTTTCTTT
>NA|TRBV5-3|once|TRBJ1-1
CARSLFGRERDTEAFF
TGTGCCAGAAGCTTGTTCGGGAGGGAAAGGGACACTGAAGCTTTCTTT
>TRBD1|TRBV9|NA|TRBJ1-1
CASSARQGADTEAFF
TGTGCCAGCAGCGCCAGACAGGGGGCGGACACTGAAGCTTTCTTT
>NA|TRBV18|NA|TRBJ1-1
CASSRDQTITEAFF
TGTGCCAGCTCCCGAGACCAGACGATTACTGAAGCTTTCTTT
>NA|TRBV27|NA|TRBJ2-7
CASSHLAKLAYEQYF
TGTGCCAGCAGTCATCTAGCGAAACTTGCCTACGAGCAGTACTTC
>TRBD2|TRBV7-3|NA|TRBJ2-1
CASSSGLAGSAYNEQFF
TGTGCCAGCAGCTCGGGACTAGCGGGAAGTGCCTACAATGAGCAGTTCTTC
>NA|TRBV5-4|NA|TRBJ1-2
CASSLWAGANYGYTF
TGTGCCAGCAGCTTGTGGGCAGGAGCTAACTATGGCTACACCTTC
>TRBD1|TRBV11-2|NA|TRBJ2-7
CASINRGRAYEQYF
TGTGCCAGCATCAACAGGGGAAGGGCCTACGAGCAGTACTTC
>NA|TRBV28|NA|TRBJ1-2
CASRSPNYGYTF
TGTGCCAGCAGGTCGCCTAACTATGGCTACACCTTC
>TRBD1|TRBV28|NA|TRBJ1-1
CASRSRDRGRTEAFF
TGTGCCAGCAGATCCCGGGACAGGGGGCGGACTGAAGCTTTCTTT
>NA|TRBV5-3|NA|TRBJ1-2
CARSFKGTPHGYTF
TGTGCCAGAAGCTTCAAAGGGACCCCCCATGGCTACACCTTC